Following are 27 T cell receptor beta chains from one sample sequenced in a study of blood T cell repertoires in COVID-19. The data were produced by immunoSEQ multiplex PCR, yet TCRdb's version contains in-frame clones alone and is incomplete. The sample carries roughly 180,000 clones, roughly 87% recorded once. The material sequenced was PBMCs or T cells enriched from blood (not recorded which). These receptors originate from a woman aged 25 to 45 who had recovered from COVID-19.

The gene calls are TRBV7-8 and TRBJ2-7, with D possibly being TRBD1 (7 bases). Per germline, CDR1 SGHVS and CDR2 FQNEAQ. V was clipped by 0 bases and J by 3 bases, with 15 bases between them. The CDR3 is made up of 16 amino acids. The CDR3 sequence: CASSLAWAGGGYEQYF. The CDR3, as DNA: TGTGCCAGCAGCTTAGCGTGGGCAGGGGGAGGCTACGAGCAGTACTTC.

The chain links TRBV4-1 to TRBJ1-2; D uncertain. V shed 0 bases and J shed 2 bases, with 4 bases lying between them. CDR3 length: 13 amino acids. Germline values: CDR1 MGHRA, CDR2 YSYEKL. The DNA of the CDR3 is TGCGCCAGCAGCCAAGACAGAAACTATGGCTACACCTTC. Encoded protein: CASSQDRNYGYTF.

A single count supports this clone. This chain uses TRBV4-3 with TRBJ1-4; 7 nucleotides line up with TRBD1. This CDR3 has 15 amino acids. Germline values: CDR1 LGHNA, CDR2 YSLEER. V shed 3 bases, J shed 5 bases, and the junction held 6 bases outside the gene matches. CDR3 DNA sequence: TGCGCCAGCAGCCAGGAGGGACAGATCAATGAAAAACTGTTTTTT. This sequence encodes CASSQEGQINEKLFF.

The J gene is TRBJ2-7, the V gene TRBV4-2; 7 bases are shared with TRBD1. The CDR3 consists of 15 residues. Germline loops: CDR1 LGHNA, CDR2 YNFKEQ. V shed 0 bases and J 0 bases; nucleotides not matched to a gene: 2. CDR3 nucleotides: TGTGCCAGCAGCCAAGATAGGGACAGCTCCTACGAGCAGTACTTC. The encoded protein is CASSQDRDSSYEQYF.

The gene calls are TRBV19 and TRBJ2-5; D remains ambiguous. Germline assignment: CDR1 LNHDA and CDR2 SQIVND (reference sequence). CDR3 length: 14 residues. Trimming removed 4 bases at V and 1 base at J, with 10 bases between. DNA of the CDR3: TGTGCCAGTAGTACACTGGGCCTCCAAGAGACCCAGTACTTC. Amino acids: CASSTLGLQETQYF.

This chain connects TRBV11-3 to TRBJ1-4; D is undetermined. The CDR3 is 15 amino acids. Trimming left V 5 bases short and J 4 bases short, with 14 bases between. Looked up from germline, CDR1 is SGHNT and CDR2 is YENEEA. The CDR3: CASSMRALSNEKLFF. In nucleotides, the CDR3 is TGTGCCAGCAGCATGAGGGCCCTTAGTAATGAAAAACTGTTTTTT.

This clone came up once. This sequence joins TRBV7-3 and TRBJ2-3; D perhaps matches TRBD2 (6 bases). CDR1 SGHTA and CDR2 FQGTGA come from the germline V gene. V was pared by 6 bases and J by 2 bases, with 15 bases between. This CDR3 has 15 residues. The CDR3 nucleotides are TGTGCCAGCAGGGTATCGGGACTCTTCACAGATACGCAGTATTTT. This gives the protein CASRVSGLFTDTQYF.

The V gene is TRBV7-6, the J gene TRBJ2-7; TRBD2 matches at 7 bases. In germline, CDR1 is SGHVS, CDR2 FNYEAQ. The CDR3 length is 15 residues. The J segment lost 4 bases and the V segment lost 5 bases, leaving 11 bases of the junction unmatched. The CDR3 reads CASSGLPSGQYEQYF. CDR3 bases: TGTGCCAGCAGCGGTCTGCCTAGCGGACAATACGAGCAGTACTTC. The whole variable domain, filled in from reference TRBV7-6 and TRBJ2-7, reads GAGVSQSPRYKVTKRGQDVALRCDPISGHVSLYWYRQALGQGPEFLTYFNYEAQQDKSGLPNDRFSAERPEGSISTLTIQRTEQRDSAMYRCASSGLPSGQYEQYFGPGTRLTVT.

The count of this clone is one. This chain joins TRBV3-1 (or the pseudogene TRBV3-2) and TRBJ2-1, with 10 positions matching TRBD1. Trimming took 3 bases from V and 8 from J; bases not matched to a gene: 7. This CDR3 has 15 amino acids. Germline CDR1 LGHDT, CDR2 YNNKEL (reference sequence). CDR3: CASSQRDRGLDEQFF. The CDR3 nucleotides are TGTGCCAGCAGCCAGAGAGACAGGGGGCTCGATGAGCAGTTCTTC.

As to this clone: Different DNA sequences within this sample yield the same CDR3. This chain uses TRBV18 with TRBJ2-7; 7 nucleotides align to TRBD2. Germline CDR1 reads KGHSH; CDR2 reads LQKENI. J lost 2 bases, V lost 2 bases, and 0 bases had no gene match. The CDR3 extends over 13 amino acids. The CDR3 DNA sequence: TGTGCCAGCTCACCAGGGACTACCTACGAGCAGTACTTC. Its protein is CASSPGTTYEQYF.

V and J are TRBV3-1 (or the pseudogene TRBV3-2) and TRBJ2-6; 7 bases are a match to TRBD1. Germline lookup yields CDR1 LGHDT and CDR2 YNNKEL (reference sequence). This CDR3 spans 16 amino acids. J gave up 0 bases and V 3 bases, and 2 bases lay outside the gene matches. The CDR3 loop is CASSQGTDSGANVLTF. The CDR3 DNA reads TGTGCCAGCAGCCAGGGGACAGACTCTGGGGCCAACGTCCTGACTTTC.

This clone was observed a single time. This chain connects TRBV3-1 (or the pseudogene TRBV3-2) to TRBJ2-7, with D perhaps matching TRBD2 (5 bases). The CDR3 is 14 residues long. Per the germline V gene, CDR1 is LGHDT and CDR2 is YNNKEL (reference sequence). The V end was cut by 1 base, the J end by 3 bases, with 10 bases between. Here the CDR3 reads CASSQGERVYEQYF. The CDR3 DNA reads as TGTGCCAGCAGCCAAGGGGAGCGAGTCTACGAGCAGTACTTC.

The chain is built from TRBV30 and TRBJ1-5; D is undetermined. V was trimmed by 3 bases and J by 1 base, leaving 13 bases between them. Germline V CDR1 and CDR2: GTSNPN, SVGIG (reference sequence). The CDR3 sequence is 15 residues long. The CDR3 DNA follows: TGTGCCTGGAGCCACAACCGCAGGAGCAATCAGCCCCAGCATTTT. Protein sequence: CAWSHNRRSNQPQHF.

The chain links TRBV19 to TRBJ1-4; TRBD1 might be the D (6 bases). The CDR3 is 14 residues long. The V and J ends lost 5 bases and 1 base respectively, with 8 bases between them. Germline-derived CDR1 and CDR2 are LNHDA and SQIVND (reference sequence). This CDR3 reads CASSLQGTNEKLFF. Here the CDR3 DNA reads TGTGCCAGTAGTTTACAGGGAACTAATGAAAAACTGTTTTTT.

This sequence joins TRBV19 and TRBJ2-5; weak D call: TRBD1 (5 bases). The length of the CDR3 is 13 residues. CDR1 and CDR2 (germline): LNHDA, SQIVND (reference sequence). The V end lost 3 bases, the J end lost 3 bases, and 8 bases lay between the germline ends. CDR3 in amino acids: CASSIGREETQYF. In DNA, the CDR3 is TGTGCCAGTAGTATCGGCAGGGAAGAGACCCAGTACTTC.

A few counts support this clone. This chain uses TRBV19 with TRBJ1-2; weak D call: TRBD1 (6 bases). The germline gives CDR1 LNHDA, CDR2 SQIVND (reference sequence). Deletions cut 6 bases from V and 8 bases from J, with 13 bases between. CDR3 size: 12 residues. CDR3 bases: TGTGCCAGTAGGGACAGAAGGGGAGGCTACACCTTC. It yields the protein CASRDRRGGYTF.

V is TRBV18 and J is TRBJ2-1, with TRBD1 matching 10 bases. Germline V CDR1 and CDR2: KGHSH, LQKENI. V gave up 4 bases and J gave up 7 bases; unmatched junction bases: 13. CDR3 size: 17 residues. The CDR3 DNA sequence: TGTGCCAGCTCACTCTTCGATGGGACAGGGGAGTGGAATGAGCAGTTCTTC. This codes for CASSLFDGTGEWNEQFF.

This chain joins TRBV20-1 and TRBJ2-5; D remains unclear. V lost 2 bases and J lost 4, with 5 bases in between. CDR1 is DFQATT and CDR2 is SNEGSKA in the germline V gene (reference sequence). The CDR3 is 11 residues long. The CDR3 protein is CSARHGETQYF. DNA for the CDR3: TGCAGTGCTAGACACGGAGAGACCCAGTACTTC.

J is TRBJ1-5 and V is TRBV28; D possibly corresponds to TRBD1 (5 bases). The germline V gene encodes CDR1 MDHEN and CDR2 SYDVKM. The ends were cut back, 5 bases at V and 1 base at J, with 18 bases in the middle. CDR3 length: 17 amino acids. The CDR3 spells CASSRGGGVGSNQPQHF. In nucleotides, the CDR3 is TGTGCCAGCAGTAGGGGAGGAGGGGTAGGGAGCAATCAGCCCCAGCATTTT.

The rearrangement joins TRBV4-1 to TRBJ2-7; the match to TRBD1 covers 8 bases. Germline V CDR1 and CDR2: MGHRA, YSYEKL. This CDR3 is built from 16 residues. Trimming removed 1 base from V and 7 bases from J; junction bases left unmatched: 12. In DNA form, the CDR3 reads TGCGCCAGCAGCCAAGCCCCCCGGACAGGGTCGTATGAGCAGTACTTC. Translation gives CASSQAPRTGSYEQYF.

This sequence joins TRBV28 and TRBJ2-1, with 8 bases matching TRBD2. Germline CDR1 MDHEN, CDR2 SYDVKM. After removal of 5 bases from V and 6 bases from J, the junction contained 9 bases not matched to a gene. The CDR3 is 15 residues long. The CDR3 protein is CASSPLSGISNEQFF. CDR3 coding DNA: TGTGCCAGCAGTCCTCTTAGCGGGATCTCCAATGAGCAGTTCTTC.

The genes are TRBV15 and TRBJ1-3; 7 bases fit TRBD1. The CDR3 runs to 15 residues. V shed 3 bases, J shed 6 bases, and the junction held 8 bases outside the gene matches. The germline V gene encodes CDR1 LNHNV and CDR2 YYDKDF (reference sequence). In nucleotides, the CDR3 is TGTGCCACCAGCAGGTCGACAGGGATCGAAAACACCATATATTTT. This translates into CATSRSTGIENTIYF.

This chain uses TRBV5-8 with TRBJ2-3; 7 positions match TRBD1. The CDR3 is made up of 14 amino acids. With V trimmed by 4 bases and J by 2 bases, 4 bases remained unmatched. In germline, CDR1 is SGHTS, CDR2 YDEGEE. CDR3 sequence: CASSRGQATDTQYF. The CDR3 region has the DNA TGTGCCAGCAGCCGAGGACAGGCCACAGATACGCAGTATTTT.

V gene TRBV5-1 combines with J gene TRBJ1-2; a weak D match, TRBD1 (5 bases). The V gene's germline CDR1 is SGHRS and CDR2 YFSETQ. Trimming cost V 3 bases and J 3 bases, with 12 bases left between them. The CDR3 is 14 residues long. The CDR3 loop reads CASSSQGRDYGYTF. The CDR3 DNA is TGCGCCAGCAGCTCCCAGGGTCGGGACTATGGCTACACCTTC. The entire variable domain, with the rest obtained from reference TRBV5-1 and TRBJ1-2, is as follows: KAGVTQTPRYLIKTRGQQVTLSCSPISGHRSVSWYQQTPGQGLQFLFEYFSETQRNKGNFPGRFSGRQFSNSRSEMNVSTLELGDSALYLCASSSQGRDYGYTFGSGTRLTVV.

The chain links TRBV6-5 to TRBJ1-5, with no clear D. CDR3 size: 15 residues. Germline V gene data show CDR1 as MNHEY and CDR2 as SVGAGI. With 6 bases removed from V and 2 bases from J, the gap between germline ends came to 14 bases. CDR3: CASRRREDGNQPQHF. As DNA, the CDR3 is TGTGCCAGCAGAAGAAGGGAGGATGGCAATCAGCCCCAGCATTTT.

The rearrangement uses TRBV6-2 or TRBV6-3 and TRBJ2-2; 9 bases align to TRBD2. J gave up 2 bases and V 4 bases, and 5 bases lay outside the gene matches. Germline CDR1 MNHEY, CDR2 SVGEGT. The CDR3 is 16 amino acids. CDR3 sequence: CASSWLAGANTGELFF. As DNA, the CDR3 is TGTGCCAGCAGTTGGTTAGCGGGGGCTAACACCGGGGAGCTGTTTTTT.

The genes are TRBV7-9 and TRBJ1-2, with D perhaps matching TRBD1 (6 bases). This CDR3 spans 16 amino acids. Trimming pared 5 bases from V and 7 bases from J, leaving 23 bases between. The germline gives CDR1 SEHNR, CDR2 FQNEAQ (reference sequence). Written as DNA, the CDR3 is TGTGCCAGCAGCCGTACAGGGTTGGCGGGCTTTCTTGGCTACACCTTC. Its translation: CASSRTGLAGFLGYTF.